What follows describes a single T cell receptor (beta chain). No antigen is known for it. The data were obtained in a study of post-analysis software for immune sequencing data. Unique molecular identifiers were carried by the TCR beta cDNA libraries. Yield was about 500,000 cDNA molecules from roughly 1 to 10 million T cells. TCRdb used MiXCR to reprocess the PCR reads, holding one entry per CDR3 protein. The sample holds about 460,000 distinct CDR3 sequences; around 40% are singletons and the top ten take around an eighth. Germline CDR1 MGHRA, CDR2 YSYEKL. The V end lost 0 bases, the J end lost 3 bases, and 6 bases lay between the germline ends. The CDR3 runs to 14 residues. Regarding the study as a whole: TRBV segments more frequent in patients than in controls numbered five and included TRBV5-6, TRBV5-1 and TRBV20-1.

This clonotype originated in a girl between 10 and 17 years old with multiple sclerosis. The chain couples TRBV4-1 to TRBJ2-1; D remains ambiguous. Sequenced sample: blood. The CDR3 bases are TGCGCCAGCAGCCAAGATCCTAGCTACAATGAGCAGTTCTTC. Residues: CASSQDPSYNEQFF.